This record looks at one T cell receptor (beta chain) sequence and its context. TCRdb recomputed calls from the RT-PCR reads with MiXCR, one row per CDR3 protein. The sample includes around 700,000 distinct CDR3 sequences, 14% of them seen just once. Germline V gene data show CDR1 as GTSNPN and CDR2 as SVGIG (reference sequence). This CDR3 has 13 amino acids. V lost 1 base, J lost 6 bases, and 5 bases stayed unmatched. The chain employs TRBV30 and TRBJ2-7, with 8 bases matching TRBD1. The source of this sequence is a female donor in good health, serving as a healthy control. The specimen sequenced was memory CD4+ T cells from blood. The CDR3 loop is CAWSAKGTGEQYF. CDR3 nucleotides: TGTGCCTGGAGTGCCAAAGGGACAGGCGAGCAGTACTTC.